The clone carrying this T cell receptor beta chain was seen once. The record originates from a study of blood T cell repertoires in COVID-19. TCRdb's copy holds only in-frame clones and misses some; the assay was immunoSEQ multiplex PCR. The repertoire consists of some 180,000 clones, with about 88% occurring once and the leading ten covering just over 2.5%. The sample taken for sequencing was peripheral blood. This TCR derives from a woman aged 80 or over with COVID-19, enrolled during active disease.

The CDR3 DNA reads as TGTGCCACCAGCAGAGATCGGGGATACGAGCAGTACTTC. As protein: CATSRDRGYEQYF. The V gene is TRBV15, the J gene TRBJ2-7; TRBD2 might be the D (5 bases). Germline assignment: CDR1 LNHNV and CDR2 YYDKDF (reference sequence). The length of the CDR3 is 13 residues. Trimming stripped 0 bases from V and 4 bases from J, with 7 bases between.